The 10 T cell receptor beta chains listed next were all sequenced from one sample in a study of blood T cell repertoires in COVID-19. Only in-frame clones appear in the TCRdb table, and some are missing; sequencing was by immunoSEQ multiplex PCR. The repertoire holds roughly 130,000 clones, with around three quarters as singletons. Source material: peripheral blood. These receptors all come from a man older than 75 with acute or convalescent COVID-19.

This clone was seen a single time. The chain has TRBV6-6 and TRBJ2-6, with D perhaps TRBD1 (5 bases). The CDR3 runs to 15 residues. Between the trimmed V and J ends, which lost 7 bases and 4 bases, there was a span of 14 bases. Germline CDR1 MNHNY, CDR2 SVGAGI (reference sequence). CDR3 bases: TGTGCCAGCACTGACAGTGGCTGGGGGGCCAACGTCCTGACTTTC. The encoded protein is CASTDSGWGANVLTF.

The rearrangement joins TRBV5-1 to TRBJ2-2, with 11 bases matching TRBD1. Germline V gene lookup returns CDR1 SGHRS and CDR2 YFSETQ. V lost 0 bases to trimming and J lost 10 bases; unmatched junction nucleotides: 8. The CDR3 spans 16 residues. CDR3 in amino acids: CASSLGTGGQYEELFF. CDR3 coding DNA: TGCGCCAGCAGCTTGGGGACAGGGGGCCAATACGAGGAGCTGTTTTTT. Full variable domain (outside the CDR3, taken from reference TRBV5-1 and TRBJ2-2): KAGVTQTPRYLIKTRGQQVTLSCSPISGHRSVSWYQQTPGQGLQFLFEYFSETQRNKGNFPGRFSGRQFSNSRSEMNVSTLELGDSALYLCASSLGTGGQYEELFFGEGSRLTVL.

About this clone itself: Other DNA sequences in this specimen translate into the identical CDR3. The chain has TRBV7-3 and TRBJ1-2, with TRBD1 matching over 8 bases. The CDR3 runs to 13 residues. Trimming took 4 bases from V and 4 from J; bases not matched to a gene: 2. The germline gives CDR1 SGHTA, CDR2 FQGTGA. The CDR3 region is CASSSGQGYGYTF. The CDR3 region has the DNA TGTGCCAGCAGCTCCGGACAGGGCTATGGCTACACCTTC.

The chain uses TRBV28 and TRBJ1-3, with TRBD1 as a possible D gene (5 bases). Germline V CDR1 and CDR2: MDHEN, SYDVKM. V lost 1 base to trimming and J lost 0 bases, with 13 bases between them. This CDR3 has 17 amino acids. CDR3 residues: CASSLFRTRSSGNTIYF. CDR3 coding DNA: TGTGCCAGCAGTTTATTCAGGACACGCTCCTCTGGAAACACCATATATTTT.

This chain links TRBV19 with TRBJ2-1; 9 nucleotides match TRBD2. V trimming: 3 bases; J trimming: 3 bases; junction bases outside the gene matches: 12. CDR3 length: 18 residues. The germline V gene has CDR1 LNHDA and CDR2 SQIVND (reference sequence). The CDR3 DNA is TGTGCCAGTAGTATTGACTCGGGGCTAGCGGGATACTACAATGAGCAGTTCTTC. This encodes CASSIDSGLAGYYNEQFF.

The J gene is TRBJ2-1, the V gene TRBV6-6; 9 bases are a match to TRBD1. Germline V gene lookup returns CDR1 MNHNY and CDR2 SVGAGI (reference sequence). The junction had 3 bases not matched to a gene; V was cut back by 6 bases and J by 3 bases. The CDR3 totals 14 residues. The CDR3 sequence: CASRGTGFYNEQFF. The CDR3 nucleotides read TGTGCCAGCAGAGGGACAGGGTTCTACAATGAGCAGTTCTTC.

This clone showed up just once. V usage is TRBV5-1 and J usage is TRBJ2-5; D is possibly TRBD1 (6 bases). The CDR3 runs to 15 residues. V was cut by 0 bases and J by 2 bases, with 11 bases left in between. Germline V gene lookup returns CDR1 SGHRS and CDR2 YFSETQ. The CDR3, as DNA: TGCGCCAGCAGCTTGGCCGCAGGGGTTCAAGAGACCCAGTACTTC. Its translation is CASSLAAGVQETQYF.

The gene calls are TRBV5-4 and TRBJ2-1; 7 bases line up with TRBD2. The ends lost 0 bases at V and 7 bases at J; junction bases unmatched: 10. The germline CDR1 and CDR2 sequences are SGHNT and YYREEE (reference sequence). This CDR3 is 16 amino acids long. The CDR3 protein is CASSLDSGTTGNEQFF. The CDR3 bases are TGTGCCAGCAGCTTGGATTCCGGGACTACTGGGAATGAGCAGTTCTTC. Full variable domain (remainder filled in from reference TRBV5-4 and TRBJ2-1): ETGVTQSPTHLIKTRGQQVTLRCSSQSGHNTVSWYQQALGQGPQFIFQYYREEENGRGNFPPRFSGLQFPNYSSELNVNALELDDSALYLCASSLDSGTTGNEQFFGPGTRLTVL.

The V and J genes are TRBV11-2 and TRBJ1-6; 7 bases fit TRBD1. The germline V gene has CDR1 SGHAT and CDR2 FQNNGV. This CDR3 is built from 14 residues. V shed 2 bases, J shed 9 bases, and the junction held 4 bases outside the gene matches. CDR3 sequence: CASSLKQGRSPLHF. CDR3 nucleotide sequence: TGTGCCAGCAGCTTAAAACAGGGGCGTTCACCCCTCCACTTT.

The chain employs TRBV7-8 and TRBJ1-2, with D perhaps matching TRBD1 (6 bases). The V end lost 8 bases, the J end lost 9 bases, and 16 bases lay between the germline ends. Germline V lookup: CDR1 SGHVS, CDR2 FQNEAQ. The CDR3 length is 12 residues. CDR3 region: CASGLYRVSYTF. In nucleotides, the CDR3 is TGTGCCAGCGGCCTATACAGGGTCAGCTACACCTTC.